The 30 T cell receptor beta chains in this list originate from one sample, sequenced in a study of shared clonotypes between healthy human individuals. Sequencing was performed with immunoSEQ multiplex PCR; in TCRdb, only in-frame clones are kept and a portion is missing. The table has some 2.1 million clones, 95% seen once; the top ten hold roughly 0.13%. Material for sequencing was naive CD4+ T cells sorted from blood. The subset denotes: CD45RA+ positively selected. These receptors all come from a young man in good health.

V usage is TRBV9 and J usage is TRBJ2-2; D assignment may be TRBD1 or TRBD2 (5 bases each). The germline gives CDR1 SGDLS, CDR2 YYNGEE. This CDR3 comprises 15 residues. The V gene lost 2 bases and the J gene lost 7 bases, with 15 bases spanning the gap. CDR3 protein: CASSVPVGDGGELFF. CDR3 DNA: TGTGCCAGCAGCGTCCCCGTGGGGGACGGCGGGGAGCTGTTTTTT.

This chain connects TRBV20-1 to TRBJ2-7, with 8 nucleotides matching TRBD1. After removal of 5 bases from V and 6 bases from J, the junction contained 3 bases not matched to a gene. In germline, CDR1 is DFQATT, CDR2 SNEGSKA (reference sequence). CDR3 length: 11 amino acids. The CDR3 reads CSALTGGEQYF. The DNA for the CDR3 is TGCAGTGCTCTTACAGGGGGCGAGCAGTACTTC.

This chain connects TRBV30 to TRBJ2-5; TRBD2 agrees at 12 bases. CDR3 length: 16 amino acids. After removal of 3 bases from V and 5 bases from J, the junction contained 10 bases not matched to a gene. Germline CDR1 and CDR2: GTSNPN and SVGIG (reference sequence). CDR3 region: CAWSPSSGRASETQYF. The CDR3, as DNA: TGTGCCTGGAGCCCGTCTAGCGGGAGGGCCTCGGAGACCCAGTACTTC.

The V and J genes are TRBV7-2 and TRBJ1-1; D might be TRBD1 (6 bases). Trimming left V 3 bases short and J 11 bases short, with 10 bases between. The germline V gene encodes CDR1 SGHTA and CDR2 FQGNSA. The CDR3 loop spans 11 amino acids. CDR3 amino acids: CASSFGQGAFF. Here the CDR3 DNA reads TGTGCCAGCAGCTTTGGGCAGGGGGCTTTCTTT.

This rearrangement joins TRBV7-7 to TRBJ2-2; D unresolved. CDR1 SSHAT and CDR2 FNYEAQ come from the germline V gene (reference sequence). CDR3 length: 14 residues. CDR3 sequence reads: CAISRGDGAGELFF. CDR3 nucleotide sequence: TGTGCTATTTCCCGCGGCGACGGAGCCGGGGAGCTGTTTTTT.

As DNA, the CDR3 is TGTGCCAGCGGGAGCCGGAGGGGAGAATTTGCGACCCAGTACTTC. Amino acids: CASGSRRGEFATQYF. V usage is TRBV6-5 and J usage is TRBJ2-5, with D perhaps TRBD2 (6 bases). V was trimmed by 8 bases and J by 7 bases, leaving 23 bases between them. The CDR3 length is 15 residues. CDR1 MNHEY and CDR2 SVGAGI come from the germline V gene.

The chain joins TRBV5-3 to TRBJ1-1, with 7 bases that match TRBD1. TRBV5-3 is noted as an ORF with a role that remains uncertain. With 4 bases clipped from V and 4 bases from J, the junction kept 7 bases outside the gene matches. The CDR3 is made up of 14 amino acids. CDR3 DNA sequence: TGTGCCAGAAGCAGCGACAGGGAGGTCACTGAAGCTTTCTTT. Residues: CARSSDREVTEAFF.

The rearrangement joins TRBV6-6 to TRBJ1-4, with D tentatively TRBD1 (6 bases). In germline, CDR1 is MNHNY, CDR2 SVGAGI (reference sequence). This CDR3 region has 14 residues. V was pared by 10 bases and J by 2 bases, with 14 bases between. The CDR3 loop reads CATVHRATNEKLFF. The CDR3, as DNA: TGTGCCACCGTACACAGGGCTACTAATGAAAAACTGTTTTTT.

The chain joins TRBV6-5 to TRBJ2-7, with 7 bases that match TRBD1. The V segment lost 8 bases and the J segment 3 bases; nucleotides outside the gene matches: 7. The CDR3 contains 13 residues. Looked up from germline, CDR1 is MNHEY and CDR2 is SVGAGI. CDR3 sequence (DNA): TGTGCCAGCTCCTGGGCAGGGGGCTACGAGCAGTACTTC. Translation: CASSWAGGYEQYF.

On this clone: At the DNA level, this CDR3 is encoded by other sequences in the same sample as well. The chain uses TRBV28 and TRBJ1-1; D is undetermined. This CDR3 spans 11 amino acids. Germline V gene sequence: CDR1 MDHEN, CDR2 SYDVKM. V was clipped by 6 bases and J by 2 bases, with 4 bases between them. CDR3 bases: TGTGCCAGCAGGGGAAACACTGAAGCTTTCTTT. Protein product: CASRGNTEAFF. The variable domain in full, with the rest retrieved from reference TRBV28 and TRBJ1-1, is DVKVTQSSRYLVKRTGEKVFLECVQDMDHENMFWYRQDPGLGLRLIYFSYDVKMKEKGDIPEGYSVSREKKERFSLILESASTNQTSMYLCASRGNTEAFFGQGTRLTVV.

The rearrangement joins TRBV5-4 to TRBJ2-1, with 8 bases lining up with TRBD1. CDR1 SGHNT and CDR2 YYREEE come from the germline V gene (reference sequence). V shed 4 bases, J shed 3 bases, and the junction held 6 bases outside the gene matches. CDR3 length: 15 amino acids. This CDR3 is CASSPGGSLYNEQFF. The CDR3 DNA sequence: TGTGCCAGCAGCCCAGGGGGCTCACTCTACAATGAGCAGTTCTTC. The full variable domain, in which reference TRBV5-4 and TRBJ2-1 provide the parts outside the CDR3, is ETGVTQSPTHLIKTRGQQVTLRCSSQSGHNTVSWYQQALGQGPQFIFQYYREEENGRGNFPPRFSGLQFPNYSSELNVNALELDDSALYLCASSPGGSLYNEQFFGPGTRLTVL.

This clone showed up just once. The chain is built from TRBV7-9 and TRBJ2-2; D call uncertain. CDR1 is SEHNR, CDR2 FQNEAQ, per germline (reference sequence). Trimming pared 3 bases from V and 6 bases from J, leaving 8 bases between. The CDR3 length is 13 residues. The CDR3 bases are TGTGCCAGCAGCTTGGGTGTGGCCGGGGAGCTGTTTTTT. Translated: CASSLGVAGELFF.

The CDR3 nucleotides read TGTGCCATCAGTGAGTCGAAGGTTGTAGCTGGAAACACCATATATTTT. Its protein is CAISESKVVAGNTIYF. The J gene is TRBJ1-3, the V gene TRBV10-3; no clear D. The length of the CDR3 is 16 residues. Germline V gene data show CDR1 as ENHRY and CDR2 as SYGVKD. V was cut by 0 bases and J by 2 bases, with 11 bases left in between.

This sequence joins TRBV5-1 and TRBJ2-7, with 12 positions matching TRBD2. The CDR3 runs 15 residues. J gave up 4 bases and V 4 bases, and 6 bases lay outside the gene matches. Germline V gives CDR1 SGHRS, CDR2 YFSETQ. This CDR3 is CASSPGTSGQYEQYF. Written as DNA, the CDR3 is TGCGCCAGCAGCCCCGGGACTAGCGGGCAATACGAGCAGTACTTC.

This clone was recorded only once. The J gene is TRBJ2-1, the V gene TRBV19, with a weak D call TRBD2 (6 bases). The germline V gene encodes CDR1 LNHDA and CDR2 SQIVND (reference sequence). The CDR3 runs 15 residues. The V gene lost 7 bases and the J gene lost 7 bases, with 20 bases spanning the gap. Here the CDR3 DNA reads TGTGCCAGTACCATTGAGGGAGGTAAGGGGAATGAGCAGTTCTTC. This translates into CASTIEGGKGNEQFF. The complete variable domain, with remaining parts taken from reference TRBV19 and TRBJ2-1, reads DGGITQSPKYLFRKEGQNVTLSCEQNLNHDAMYWYRQDPGQGLRLIYYSQIVNDFQKGDIAEGYSVSREKKESFPLTVTSAQKNPTAFYLCASTIEGGKGNEQFFGPGTRLTVL.

V usage is TRBV2 and J usage is TRBJ2-7; tentative D call: TRBD2 (5 bases). Germline lookup yields CDR1 SNHLY and CDR2 FYNNEI. This CDR3 is 13 amino acids long. Trimming removed 6 bases from V and 2 bases from J, with 11 bases in between. Here the CDR3 reads CASREVLAYEQYF. CDR3 DNA sequence: TGTGCCAGCAGGGAGGTTTTGGCCTACGAGCAGTACTTC.

For the CDR3, the DNA is TGTGCCAGCAGCCGAACCGGGGAGCTGTTTTTT. Translated, it gives CASSRTGELFF. The chain is built from TRBV7-9 and TRBJ2-2; D uncertain. The CDR3 covers 11 residues. Germline lookup yields CDR1 SEHNR and CDR2 FQNEAQ (reference sequence). Trimming removed 5 bases at V and 5 bases at J, with 3 bases between.

This chain uses TRBV5-1 with TRBJ1-2, with TRBD1 matching over 7 bases. V trimming: 4 bases; J trimming: 8 bases; junction bases outside the gene matches: 11. Germline V gene data show CDR1 as SGHRS and CDR2 as YFSETQ. The CDR3 spans 14 residues. This CDR3 is CASSLGDSLGGYTF. CDR3 coding DNA: TGCGCCAGCAGCCTGGGGGACAGCTTGGGAGGCTACACCTTC.

V and J are TRBV4-3 and TRBJ2-2, with D possibly being TRBD2 (5 bases). Germline V gives CDR1 LGHNA, CDR2 YSLEER. The CDR3 consists of 15 residues. The germline V and J ends were trimmed by 5 bases and 6 bases, with 16 bases remaining between them. The DNA of the CDR3 is TGCGCCAGCAGCTGGGGAGTGGTTTCCGCCGGGGAGCTGTTTTTT. Translation gives CASSWGVVSAGELFF.

This clone came up once. V is TRBV2 and J is TRBJ1-1; 7 bases map to TRBD1. The CDR3 has 14 residues. V dropped 7 bases and J dropped 1; count of bases not matched to a gene: 6. Looked up from germline, CDR1 is SNHLY and CDR2 is FYNNEI. Here the CDR3 reads CASILGTANTEAFF. The CDR3 bases are TGTGCCAGCATTCTCGGGACAGCGAACACTGAAGCTTTCTTT.

The chain recombines TRBV27 with TRBJ1-6; D possibly corresponds to TRBD1 (6 bases). Per the germline V gene, CDR1 is MNHEY and CDR2 is SMNVEV (reference sequence). V gave up 7 bases and J gave up 6 bases, with 16 bases separating them. The CDR3 is made up of 15 amino acids. The CDR3 coding sequence is TGTGCCAGCACCCTGGGGGCAGCATTTAATTCACCCCTCCACTTT. Translated, it gives CASTLGAAFNSPLHF.

The chain joins TRBV4-1 to TRBJ1-2; D possibly corresponds to TRBD1 (6 bases). The CDR3 has 14 residues. Germline lookup yields CDR1 MGHRA and CDR2 YSYEKL. Trimming removed 0 bases at V and 4 bases at J, with 9 bases between. The chain's CDR3 is CASSQDAQGYGYTF. In DNA form, the CDR3 reads TGCGCCAGCAGCCAAGATGCACAGGGCTATGGCTACACCTTC.

As to this clone: This CDR3 is also generated by other DNA sequences in the sample. The rearrangement uses TRBV6-6 and TRBJ2-1; D not certain. CDR3 length: 12 amino acids. The V end was cut by 0 bases, the J end by 8 bases, with 5 bases between. The V gene's germline CDR1 is MNHNY and CDR2 SVGAGI (reference sequence). CDR3 residues: CASSYSTYEQFF. CDR3 DNA sequence: TGTGCCAGCAGTTACTCGACATATGAGCAGTTCTTC.

The chain employs TRBV6-6 and TRBJ2-2; D is possibly TRBD1 or TRBD2 (5 bases each). The CDR3 contains 14 residues. V was pared by 0 bases and J by 6 bases, with 8 bases between. CDR1 is MNHNY and CDR2 is SVGAGI in the germline V gene (reference sequence). CDR3 residues: CASSYSGAAGELFF. DNA of the CDR3: TGTGCCAGCAGTTACTCCGGGGCAGCCGGGGAGCTGTTTTTT.

This clone was recorded a few times. The chain recombines TRBV19 with TRBJ1-5, with no clear D. This CDR3 is built from 12 residues. Germline loops: CDR1 LNHDA, CDR2 SQIVND (reference sequence). V lost 3 bases to trimming and J lost 9 bases, with 9 bases between them. The CDR3 reads CASSIPLRPQHF. The CDR3 DNA reads as TGTGCCAGTAGTATTCCCCTTCGGCCCCAGCATTTT.

The chain carries TRBV21-1 and TRBJ2-5; the table's D call TRBD2 went unverified against the DNA. TRBV21-1 counts as a pseudogene. The CDR3 extends over 18 amino acids. The CDR3 is CASSKNFISDWVQETQYF. CDR3 coding DNA: TGTGCCAGCAGCAAAAATTTCATTTCTGACTGGGTCCAAGAGACCCAGTACTTC.

The chain carries TRBV7-9 and TRBJ2-7; D may be TRBD1 (6 bases). This CDR3 has 14 residues. CDR1 and CDR2 (germline): SEHNR, FQNEAQ (reference sequence). V shed 2 bases and J shed 5 bases, with 13 bases lying between them. CDR3: CASSLLPQGNEQYF. The CDR3 nucleotides read TGTGCCAGCAGCTTACTCCCACAGGGCAACGAGCAGTACTTC.

Comment on this clone: Within the sample, other DNA sequences also encode this same CDR3. V gene TRBV30 combines with J gene TRBJ1-5; D remains unclear. V lost 4 bases and J 4 bases, leaving 11 bases between the germline ends. Looked up from germline, CDR1 is GTSNPN and CDR2 is SVGIG (reference sequence). The CDR3 runs 13 residues. DNA of the CDR3: TGTGCCTGGACGGGATCCGATAATCAGCCCCAGCATTTT. This sequence encodes CAWTGSDNQPQHF.

The gene calls are TRBV10-3 and TRBJ2-3; 11 positions match TRBD2. With V trimmed by 0 bases and J by 2 bases, 1 base remained unmatched. The CDR3 has 16 residues. Germline lookup yields CDR1 ENHRY and CDR2 SYGVKD. The CDR3 loop is CAISESTSGITDTQYF. The CDR3 DNA sequence: TGTGCCATCAGTGAGTCGACTAGCGGGATCACAGATACGCAGTATTTT.

The rearrangement joins TRBV6-6 to TRBJ2-5; no definite D call. The J call may be faulty, since TRBJ2-7 better matches the DNA end. The CDR3 runs 11 residues. CDR1 and CDR2 (germline): MNHNY, SVGAGI (reference sequence). The CDR3 nucleotides are TGTGCCAGCACGGCCCTCTACGAGCAGTACTTC. Protein: CASTALYEQYF.